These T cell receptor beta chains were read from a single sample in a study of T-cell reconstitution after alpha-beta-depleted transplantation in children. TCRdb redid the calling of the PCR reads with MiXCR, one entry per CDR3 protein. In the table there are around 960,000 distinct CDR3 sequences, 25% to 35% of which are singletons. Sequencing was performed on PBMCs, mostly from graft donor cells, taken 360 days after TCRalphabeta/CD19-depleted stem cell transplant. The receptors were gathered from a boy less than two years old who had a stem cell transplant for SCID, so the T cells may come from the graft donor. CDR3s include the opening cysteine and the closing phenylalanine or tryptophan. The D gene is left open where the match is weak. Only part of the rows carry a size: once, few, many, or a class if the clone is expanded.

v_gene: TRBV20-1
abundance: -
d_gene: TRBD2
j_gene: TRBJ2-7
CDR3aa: CSAGRGTSGGTAYEQYF
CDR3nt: TGCAGTGCTGGCCGAGGGACTAGCGGGGGCACAGCCTACGAGCAGTACTTC

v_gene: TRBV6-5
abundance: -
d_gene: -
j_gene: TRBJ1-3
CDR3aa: CASSYRRAGNTIYF
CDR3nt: TGTGCCAGCAGTTATAGAAGGGCGGGAAACACCATATATTTT

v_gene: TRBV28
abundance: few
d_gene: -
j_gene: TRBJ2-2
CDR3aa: CASGWSSNTGELFF
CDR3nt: TGTGCCAGCGGGTGGAGTTCGAACACCGGGGAGCTGTTTTTT

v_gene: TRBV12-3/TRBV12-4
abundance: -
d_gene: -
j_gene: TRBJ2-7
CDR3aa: CASSTRLSYEQYF
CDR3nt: TGTGCCAGCAGTACCAGACTCTCCTACGAGCAGTACTTC

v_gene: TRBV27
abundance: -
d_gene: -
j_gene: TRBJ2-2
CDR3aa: CASSLVGAPTGELFF
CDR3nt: TGTGCCAGCAGTTTGGTGGGGGCGCCCACCGGGGAGCTGTTTTTT

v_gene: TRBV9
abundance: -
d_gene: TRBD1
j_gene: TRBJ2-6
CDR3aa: CASSPRQGTEAGANVLTF
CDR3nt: TGTGCCAGCAGCCCACGACAGGGGACTGAAGCTGGGGCCAACGTCCTGACTTTC

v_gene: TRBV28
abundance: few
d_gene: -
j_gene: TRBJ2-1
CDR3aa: CASSWTSSYNEQFF
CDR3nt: TGTGCCAGCAGTTGGACGAGCTCCTACAATGAGCAGTTCTTC

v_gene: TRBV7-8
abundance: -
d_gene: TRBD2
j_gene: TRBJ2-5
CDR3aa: CASSLVVAGTREETQYF
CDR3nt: TGTGCCAGCAGCTTAGTAGTGGCCGGGACTAGGGAGGAGACCCAGTACTTC

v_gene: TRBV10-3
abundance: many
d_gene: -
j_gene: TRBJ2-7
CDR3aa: CATLRQGNSYEQYF
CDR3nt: TGTGCCACTCTGAGGCAGGGGAATTCCTACGAGCAGTACTTC

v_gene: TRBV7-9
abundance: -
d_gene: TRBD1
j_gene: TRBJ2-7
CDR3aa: CATESPGTASYEQYF
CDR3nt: TGTGCCACCGAAAGCCCCGGGACAGCCTCCTACGAGCAGTACTTC

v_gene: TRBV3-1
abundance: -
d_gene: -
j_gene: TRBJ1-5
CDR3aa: CASSQKGRSNQPQHF
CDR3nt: TGTGCCAGCAGCCAAAAAGGACGGAGCAATCAGCCCCAGCATTTT

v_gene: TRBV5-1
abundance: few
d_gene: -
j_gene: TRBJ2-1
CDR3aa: CASSLGSGYNEQFF
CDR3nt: TGCGCCAGCAGCTTGGGTTCCGGGTACAATGAGCAGTTCTTC

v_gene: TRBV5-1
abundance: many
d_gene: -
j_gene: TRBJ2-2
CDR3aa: CASSLINTGELFF
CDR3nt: TGTGCCAGCAGCTTAATTAACACCGGGGAGCTGTTTTTT

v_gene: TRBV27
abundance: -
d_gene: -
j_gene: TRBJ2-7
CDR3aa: CASMGLDKGGEQYF
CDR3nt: TGTGCCAGCATGGGACTGGACAAGGGAGGCGAGCAGTACTTC

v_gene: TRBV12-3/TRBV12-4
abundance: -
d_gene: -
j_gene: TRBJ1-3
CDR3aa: CASSPGGRSGNTIYF
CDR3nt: TGTGCCAGCAGTCCCGGGGGGCGCTCTGGAAACACCATATATTTT

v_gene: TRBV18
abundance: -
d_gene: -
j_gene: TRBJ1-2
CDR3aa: CASSQTDPNYGYTF
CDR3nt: TGTGCCAGCTCACAGACGGATCCTAACTATGGCTACACCTTC

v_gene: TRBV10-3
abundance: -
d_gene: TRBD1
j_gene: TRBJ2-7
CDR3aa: CATNRDRGYEQYF
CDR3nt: TGTGCCACCAACCGGGACAGAGGCTACGAGCAGTACTTC

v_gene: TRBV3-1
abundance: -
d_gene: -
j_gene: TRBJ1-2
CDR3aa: CASSQRDIYGYTF
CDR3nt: TGTGCCAGCAGCCAGAGGGACATCTATGGCTACACCTTC